This TCR beta chain was sequenced in a study of technical replicates of blood from several donors (dated by TCRdb to about 2017). To prepare the library, the immunoSEQ multiplex PCR assay was applied. TCRdb took this table from immuneACCESS and kept in-frame rearrangements with V and J called. Such tables lack part of the clones; where checked against another copy, unresolved V genes explain under half of the gap, and the rest is unexplained. This sample has approximately 70,000 clones in its table, and approximately 96% of those were observed once. The ten largest clonotypes hold approximately 0.2% of the sample. As to this clone: What this receptor recognizes is not known. Nothing much larger sits one base from this clone, and base qualities are not available.

This clonotype was obtained from a human donor in good health. The sample comprised T cells isolated from PBMCs.

The DNA sequence is as follows: TGTGCCAGCAGTTCGGCGGGACTCTACAATGAGCAGTTCTTC. Its protein is CASSSAGLYNEQFF. Rearrangement joined TRBV28 to TRBJ2-1; the D gene is possibly TRBD2, with 6 bases matching. Between the V and J ends, shortened by 4 bases and 3 bases respectively, the junction contains 10 bases. The germline V gene provides CDR1 MDHEN and CDR2 SYDVKM. Inclusive of the bounding cysteine and phenylalanine, the CDR3 is 14 residues long. Solely the CDR3 DNA is kept, with 42 bases framed from the first base.